A single sample is the source of the 9 T cell receptor beta chains below, sequenced in a study of radiotherapy plus CTLA-4 blockade in lung cancer. Data came from immunoSEQ multiplex PCR; TCRdb stores just in-frame clones and leaves some out. The table has about 86,000 clones, 83% seen once; the top ten hold 0.75% to 1%. The sequencing here drew on peripheral blood, taken from a patient treated with radiotherapy plus ipilimumab. The receptors were sampled from a human donor with non-small cell lung cancer who had stable disease on radiotherapy plus ipilimumab.

As regards this clone: At one boundary the junction diverges from the germline segment, which might be a read error. In the same sample, other DNA sequences code for this CDR3. The rearrangement joins TRBV6-4 to TRBJ2-1; the match to TRBD2 covers 13 bases. Germline V gives CDR1 MRHNA, CDR2 SNTAGT. This CDR3 is 14 amino acids long. Here the CDR3 DNA reads TGTGCCAGCGCGACTAGCGGGGGGCACAATGAACAGTTCTTC. Its protein product is CASATSGGHNEQFF.

The V gene is TRBV19, the J gene TRBJ1-5; TRBD1 agrees at 12 bases. Germline lookup yields CDR1 LNHDA and CDR2 SQIVND (reference sequence). The CDR3 consists of 16 residues. V dropped 6 bases and J dropped 4; count of bases not matched to a gene: 7. The CDR3: CASRGTGGRGNQPQHF. The CDR3 DNA follows: TGTGCCAGTAGGGGGACAGGGGGCCGTGGTAATCAGCCCCAGCATTTT.

For this clone: Other DNA sequences in the sample encode the same CDR3. The chain joins TRBV5-6 to TRBJ1-3; TRBD1 might be the D (5 bases). The CDR3 is made up of 15 amino acids. Trimming pared 5 bases from V and 2 bases from J, leaving 14 bases between. Germline V gene lookup returns CDR1 SGHDT and CDR2 YYEEEE. The CDR3 is CASSLGTGAGNTIYF. As DNA, the CDR3 is TGTGCCAGCAGTCTTGGGACGGGGGCTGGAAACACCATATATTTT.

V is TRBV5-6 and J is TRBJ2-3; 8 bases align to TRBD2. V lost 3 bases and J lost 0; bases outside the gene matches: 6. Looked up from germline, CDR1 is SGHDT and CDR2 is YYEEEE. The CDR3 has 16 amino acids. The CDR3 reads CASSSTSGSSTDTQYF. CDR3 bases: TGTGCCAGCAGCTCAACTAGCGGTTCTAGCACAGATACGCAGTATTTT.

This rearrangement joins TRBV9 to TRBJ2-1; 8 nucleotides align to TRBD2. With V trimmed by 0 bases and J by 0 bases, 2 bases remained unmatched. This CDR3 contains 16 residues. The V gene's germline CDR1 is SGDLS and CDR2 YYNGEE. CDR3 amino acids: CASSVVSGSSYNEQFF. CDR3 coding DNA: TGTGCCAGCAGCGTAGTGAGCGGGAGCTCCTACAATGAGCAGTTCTTC.

In nucleotides, the CDR3 is TGTGCCAGTAGTAGGTACGACACAGATACGCAGTATTTT. Translating gives CASSRYDTDTQYF. This chain links TRBV19 with TRBJ2-3; D remains ambiguous. The CDR3 runs 13 residues. The ends were cut back, 4 bases at V and 2 bases at J, with 7 bases in the middle. The germline gives CDR1 LNHDA, CDR2 SQIVND (reference sequence).

The rearrangement joins TRBV9 to TRBJ1-2; D is unresolved. The germline V and J ends were trimmed by 3 bases and 0 bases, with 15 bases remaining between them. The CDR3 has 16 amino acids. Germline V CDR1 and CDR2: SGDLS, YYNGEE. CDR3 in DNA: TGTGCCAGCAGCGGGGTAGGGCAGTTAGCTAACTATGGCTACACCTTC. This gives the protein CASSGVGQLANYGYTF.

The rearrangement joins TRBV9 to TRBJ2-1, with D possibly matching TRBD2 (6 bases). The CDR3 covers 13 residues. V was clipped by 2 bases and J by 9 bases, with 12 bases between them. Looked up from germline, CDR1 is SGDLS and CDR2 is YYNGEE. CDR3 nucleotide sequence: TGTGCCAGCAGCGTGACTAGTGGTATTGAGCAGTTCTTC. Amino acid sequence: CASSVTSGIEQFF. The full variable domain, in which reference TRBV9 and TRBJ2-1 provide the parts outside the CDR3, is DSGVTQTPKHLITATGQRVTLRCSPRSGDLSVYWYQQSLDQGLQFLIQYYNGEERAKGNILERFSAQQFPDLHSELNLSSLELGDSALYFCASSVTSGIEQFFGPGTRLTVL.

This clone was recorded once. Distinct nucleotide sequences in the sample also encode this CDR3. V usage is TRBV28 and J usage is TRBJ1-5, with D tentatively TRBD1 (6 bases). In germline, CDR1 is MDHEN, CDR2 SYDVKM. V dropped 6 bases and J dropped 2 bases, with 11 bases sitting between them. This CDR3 comprises 14 residues. The CDR3 bases are TGTGCCAGCAGCAACAGACAGGGCAATCAGCCCCAGCATTTT. Translation gives CASSNRQGNQPQHF.